One and the same sample provided the 12 T cell receptor beta chains below, sequenced in a study of beta chain features in type 1 diabetes. Sequencing targeted expressed TCRB transcripts, as all isolated RNA had been reverse transcribed. TCRdb's table, derived via immunoSEQ multiplex PCR, lists solely in-frame clones and lacks some. Of 390,000 or so clones detected, approximately 15% appear once; the ten largest clones hold around 0.035%. The sample consisted of naive CD4+ T cells from blood. The receptor set was obtained from a man aged 25 to 40 in good health.

This clone has only a few counts. The J gene is TRBJ1-1, the V gene TRBV6-1; possible D gene TRBD1, 5 bases. V was cut by 6 bases and J by 1 base, with 9 bases left in between. Looked up from germline, CDR1 is MNHNS and CDR2 is SASEGT. CDR3 length: 13 residues. The DNA for the CDR3 is TGTGCCAGCAGGATAACAGGGAACACTGAAGCTTTCTTT. Its protein is CASRITGNTEAFF.

This clone was seen a few times. The CDR3 coding sequence is TGTGCCAGCTCACCCGATGTCTCCTACGAGCAGTACGTC. It is translated as CASSPDVSYEQYV. This rearrangement joins TRBV18 to TRBJ2-7; D ambiguous. The CDR3 runs to 13 residues. Germline CDR1 reads KGHSH; CDR2 reads LQKENI. The V gene lost 3 bases and the J gene lost 0 bases, with 6 bases spanning the gap.

This clone showed up just a few times. The sample carries other DNA sequences with the same CDR3. The chain joins TRBV7-2 to TRBJ2-5, with no clear D. V was trimmed by 3 bases and J by 1 base, leaving 6 bases between them. The CDR3 sequence is 13 residues long. Germline values: CDR1 SGHTA, CDR2 FQGNSA. CDR3 in DNA: TGTGCCAGCAGCTTGGGCAGCCAAGAGACCCAGTACTTC. Amino acid sequence: CASSLGSQETQYF. Variable domain in full (rest from reference TRBV7-2 and TRBJ2-5): GAGVSQSPSNKVTEKGKDVELRCDPISGHTALYWYRQSLGQGLEFLIYFQGNSAPDKSGLPSDRFSAERTGGSVSTLTIQRTQQEDSAVYLCASSLGSQETQYFGPGTRLLVL.

This clone came up a few times. V usage is TRBV14 and J usage is TRBJ1-4, with D unresolved. The CDR3 contains 12 residues. Trimming removed 5 bases at V and 6 bases at J, with 7 bases between. Per the germline V gene, CDR1 is SGHDN and CDR2 is FVKESK. The chain's CDR3 is CASSRSHEKLFF. Written as DNA, the CDR3 is TGTGCCAGCAGCAGATCCCATGAAAAACTGTTTTTT.

The chain employs TRBV10-2 and TRBJ1-2; D may be TRBD1 (6 bases). V shed 2 bases and J shed 0 bases, with 10 bases lying between them. The germline V gene has CDR1 WSHSY and CDR2 SAAADI. This CDR3 is 15 amino acids long. CDR3 sequence: CASSEGQTSNYGYTF. In DNA form, the CDR3 reads TGCGCCAGCAGTGAGGGACAGACTTCTAACTATGGCTACACCTTC.

A few counts support this clone. The gene calls are TRBV7-2 and TRBJ2-7; D gene unclear. Per the germline V gene, CDR1 is SGHTA and CDR2 is FQGNSA. The CDR3 is 15 amino acids. Between the trimmed V and J ends, which lost 1 base and 2 bases, there was a span of 12 bases. This chain's CDR3 is CASSLEFGRTYEQYV. CDR3 DNA sequence: TGTGCCAGCAGCTTAGAGTTTGGCAGAACCTACGAGCAGTACGTC.

The V call is TRBV30, the J call TRBJ2-1, with 10 positions matching TRBD1. V dropped 5 bases and J dropped 7; count of bases not matched to a gene: 8. CDR1 is GTSNPN, CDR2 SVGIG, per germline (reference sequence). This CDR3 comprises 14 residues. CDR3: CAWDGTGVQNEQFF. CDR3 nucleotide sequence: TGTGCCTGGGACGGGACAGGGGTTCAAAATGAGCAGTTCTTC.

This clone was seen only a few times. The rearrangement links TRBV18 to TRBJ1-5; 7 nucleotides line up with TRBD1. Per the germline V gene, CDR1 is KGHSH and CDR2 is LQKENI. V trimming: 6 bases; J trimming: 5 bases; junction bases outside the gene matches: 10. The CDR3 spans 15 residues. The CDR3 loop is CASSPTGTEYQPQHF. The DNA for the CDR3 is TGTGCCAGCTCCCCGACCGGGACAGAATATCAGCCCCAGCATTTT.

This clone was picked up a small number of times. The chain uses TRBV15 and TRBJ1-5; no clear D. Germline loops: CDR1 LNHNV, CDR2 YYDKDF (reference sequence). Trimming cost V 1 base and J 0 bases, with 22 bases left between them. The CDR3 runs to 20 residues. Written as DNA, the CDR3 is TGTGCCACCAGCAGAGGTCCAGAGGTTCGACGGAGTAATAGCAATCAGCCCCAGCATTTT. The encoded protein is CATSRGPEVRRSNSNQPQHF.

The genes are TRBV4-3 and TRBJ2-7; TRBD2 matches at 11 bases. CDR1 is LGHNA, CDR2 YSLEER, per germline. The CDR3 has 16 amino acids. The J segment lost 2 bases and the V segment lost 0 bases, leaving 3 bases of the junction unmatched. The CDR3 DNA reads TGCGCCAGCAGCCAAGATTTGGGACTAGCGGCCTACGAGCAGTACTTC. This sequence encodes CASSQDLGLAAYEQYF.

V usage is TRBV7-9 and J usage is TRBJ1-2; a weak D match, TRBD1 (5 bases). Per the germline V gene, CDR1 is SEHNR and CDR2 is FQNEAQ (reference sequence). The CDR3 runs 13 residues. V lost 3 bases to trimming and J lost 2 bases, with 7 bases between them. DNA of the CDR3: TGTGCCAGCAGCTTTGGGGACAACTATGGCTACACCTTC. Translation gives CASSFGDNYGYTF.

For this clone: This sample also contains other DNA sequences that code for the same CDR3. This chain connects TRBV29-1 to TRBJ2-5, with D unresolved. Trimming pared 6 bases from V and 2 bases from J, leaving 4 bases between. The CDR3 has 10 residues. In germline, CDR1 is SQVTM, CDR2 ANQGSEA. The CDR3 is CSVGQETQYF. The DNA for the CDR3 is TGCAGCGTGGGGCAAGAGACCCAGTACTTC.